Each of the 4 T cell receptor beta chains below was sequenced from the same sample in a study of blood T cell repertoires in COVID-19. Assay used: immunoSEQ multiplex PCR; TCRdb lists only in-frame clones, some missing. The table has just over 30,000 clones, around 90% seen once; the top ten hold 0.5% to 0.7%. The material sequenced was peripheral blood. The receptors come from a woman in her thirties or forties with active or convalescent COVID-19.

V is TRBV10-2 and J is TRBJ1-6; D is possibly TRBD1 (6 bases). This CDR3 is built from 15 residues. Per the germline V gene, CDR1 is WSHSY and CDR2 is SAAADI. With 0 bases removed from V and 9 bases from J, the gap between germline ends came to 12 bases. CDR3 nucleotide sequence: TGCGCCAGCAGTGAGTCGCAGGGGCAGGGTTCACCCCTCCACTTT. Encoded protein: CASSESQGQGSPLHF.

The V gene is TRBV21-1, the J gene TRBJ2-5; TRBD2, as called in the table, went unchecked against the DNA. TRBV21-1 is given as a pseudogene. This CDR3 has 15 residues. The CDR3 here is CASSYRAGSQETQYF. CDR3 in DNA: TGTGCCAGCAGCTATAGAGCGGGATCTCAAGAGACCCAGTACTTC.

A remark on this clone: Sequence at one end of the junction differs from germline and may be a read error. The chain has TRBV6-5 and TRBJ2-1, with D unclear. Germline-derived CDR1 and CDR2 are MNHEY and SVGAGI. The CDR3 extends over 15 amino acids. CDR3 sequence reads: CVSSYERSSYNEQFF. In nucleotides, the CDR3 is TGTGTCAGCAGTTACGAGAGGAGCTCCTACAATGAGCAGTTCTTC.

The J gene is TRBJ1-6, the V gene TRBV2, with 7 bases identical to TRBD1. Germline-derived CDR1 and CDR2 are SNHLY and FYNNEI. CDR3 length: 14 residues. The V segment lost 6 bases and the J segment 10 bases; nucleotides outside the gene matches: 9. The chain's CDR3 is CASRRQGFGSPLHF. In nucleotides, the CDR3 is TGTGCCAGCAGGCGACAGGGCTTCGGGTCACCCCTCCACTTT.